The 18 T cell receptor beta chains in this list originate from one sample, sequenced in a study of monozygotic twins with inflammatory bowel disease. One entry per CDR3 protein, without DNA, is what TCRdb gives after re-calling the 5' RACE reads. The sample has over 110,000 distinct CDR3 sequences. Specimen: blood. These receptors were collected from a human donor with ulcerative colitis or Crohn's disease, or a healthy co-twin of an affected twin (not recorded which).

The chain employs TRBV6-5 and TRBJ2-4; TCRdb calls TRBD1, which cannot be checked without DNA. The CDR3 consists of 16 residues. CDR1 and CDR2 from the germline V gene are MNHEY and SVGAGI. CDR3: CASSFSSAGVLNIQYF.

This chain joins TRBV4-3 and TRBJ2-7; the D call from TCRdb, TRBD1, cannot be confirmed without DNA. The germline V gene has CDR1 LGHNA and CDR2 YSLEER. The length of the CDR3 is 15 residues. CDR3 residues: CASSQQGGGSYEQYF.

The J gene is TRBJ1-2, the V gene TRBV7-9; the TCRdb D gene call, TRBD1, has no DNA to confirm it. The CDR3 is 14 residues long. Germline CDR1 reads SEHNR; CDR2 reads FQNEAQ (reference sequence). The CDR3: CASSERTGYYGYTF.

CDR3 sequence reads: CASSQLSSGGVVYEQYF. V and J are TRBV3-1 and TRBJ2-7; the TRBD2 assignment by TCRdb is unverifiable without DNA. The CDR3 runs to 17 residues. The germline V gene encodes CDR1 LGHDT and CDR2 YNNKEL (reference sequence).

The V and J genes are TRBV5-1 and TRBJ2-3; TCRdb gives TRBD2 as the D gene, but with no DNA this cannot be confirmed. The CDR3 consists of 15 residues. From germline, CDR1 is SGHRS and CDR2 YFSETQ. CDR3 loop: CASSTSSGGTDTQYF.

The genes are TRBV4-3 and TRBJ1-1. The CDR3 is made up of 15 amino acids. Looked up from germline, CDR1 is LGHNA and CDR2 is YSLEER. CDR3 sequence: CASSRVLTPNTEAFF.

CDR3 protein: CASSPGTTLHF. The rearrangement uses TRBV3-1 and TRBJ1-6. CDR3 length: 11 amino acids. Germline CDR1 and CDR2: LGHDT and YNNKEL (reference sequence).

The chain links TRBV5-1 to TRBJ1-5. The CDR3 is 14 residues long. Germline V lookup: CDR1 SGHRS, CDR2 YFSETQ. This chain's CDR3 is CASSLAPVDQPQHF.

The chain combines TRBV7-6 with TRBJ2-7; TCRdb's D gene call, TRBD1, goes unchecked for lack of DNA. Germline V gene sequence: CDR1 SGHVS, CDR2 FNYEAQ. This CDR3 is 15 amino acids long. This CDR3 is CASSPQTGGSYEQYF. The whole variable domain, remainder taken from reference TRBV7-6 and TRBJ2-7, is GAGVSQSPRYKVTKRGQDVALRCDPISGHVSLYWYRQALGQGPEFLTYFNYEAQQDKSGLPNDRFSAERPEGSISTLTIQRTEQRDSAMYRCASSPQTGGSYEQYFGPGTRLTVT.

This sequence joins TRBV20-1 and TRBJ2-7; checking the TCRdb D call of TRBD1 is not possible without DNA. The CDR3 has 16 amino acids. Germline loops: CDR1 DFQATT, CDR2 SNEGSKA (reference sequence). CDR3 amino acids: CSARIGGHRVRDEQYF.

The chain links TRBV6-5 to TRBJ2-1; TCRdb outputs TRBD2, but without DNA this stays unchecked. CDR1 is MNHEY, CDR2 SVGAGI, per germline. This CDR3 region has 15 residues. The CDR3 here is CASSYVTSGGRAQFF.

The chain carries TRBV6-1 and TRBJ2-7; TCRdb's D call of TRBD2 is untestable without DNA. Germline-derived CDR1 and CDR2 are MNHNS and SASEGT. This CDR3 has 14 residues. The CDR3 reads CASSLRPPPYEQYF.

The CDR3 here is CASSSRDSNSPLHF. V and J are TRBV7-2 and TRBJ1-6; TCRdb picks TRBD1, but there is no DNA to check that call. The CDR3 runs 14 residues. Germline CDR1 and CDR2: SGHTA and FQGNSA.

The J gene is TRBJ1-2, the V gene TRBV6-6; TCRdb proposes TRBD1, but this gene call is untestable without DNA. CDR1 is MNHNY and CDR2 is SVGAGI in the germline V gene (reference sequence). The CDR3 runs to 13 residues. This chain's CDR3 is CASSPQGYYGYTF.

The rearrangement joins TRBV29-1 to TRBJ2-2. There are 11 residues in the CDR3. Germline values: CDR1 SQVTM, CDR2 ANQGSEA. The CDR3 region is CSVENSRELFF.

The chain has TRBV11-2 and TRBJ2-5; TCRdb's D call, TRBD2, is unchecked because there is no DNA. The CDR3 covers 18 residues. Germline V gene sequence: CDR1 SGHAT, CDR2 FQNNGV. The CDR3 protein is CASSPRRRGLAEQETQYF.

The chain has TRBV19 and TRBJ2-1; TCRdb returns TRBD1, unconfirmable since there is no DNA. There are 15 residues in the CDR3. Germline lookup yields CDR1 LNHDA and CDR2 SQIVND (reference sequence). This CDR3 is CASSHPGALCNEQFF.

The chain has TRBV20-1 and TRBJ2-7; the D call of TRBD2 rests on TCRdb alone, since no DNA is present to check it. The CDR3 totals 17 residues. Germline V CDR1 and CDR2: DFQATT, SNEGSKA (reference sequence). The CDR3 is CSARPRLAGGHDQEQYF.